The 15 T cell receptor beta chains in this list originate from one sample, sequenced in a study of shared T cell receptors in the human thymus. The table came from immunoSEQ multiplex PCR; TCRdb's copy has only in-frame clones and leaves some out. In the table there are some 700,000 clones, around 89% of which are singletons. These data also featured in a second study, about human thymus T cells.

The sample taken for sequencing was thymocytes. Receptors originate from a boy under three years old with a congenital heart defect.

V is TRBV7-2 and J is TRBJ2-7, with TRBD2 matching 14 bases. V shed 1 base and J 6 bases; nucleotides not matched to a gene: 5. The CDR3 extends over 16 amino acids. Germline CDR1 reads SGHTA; CDR2 reads FQGNSA. The CDR3 sequence: CASSLGLAGGYSEQYF. Here the CDR3 DNA reads TGTGCCAGCAGCTTAGGACTAGCGGGAGGGTATAGCGAGCAGTACTTC. The full variable domain, rest sourced from reference TRBV7-2 and TRBJ2-7, is GAGVSQSPSNKVTEKGKDVELRCDPISGHTALYWYRQSLGQGLEFLIYFQGNSAPDKSGLPSDRFSAERTGGSVSTLTIQRTQQEDSAVYLCASSLGLAGGYSEQYFGPGTRLTVT.

A single count supports this clone. The genes are TRBV5-3 and TRBJ2-1, with D hard to call. TRBV5-3 is classed as an ORF, of uncertain function. There are 10 residues in the CDR3. V was pared by 10 bases and J by 8 bases, with 10 bases between. The CDR3 region has the DNA TGTGCCGCTACCTCCTATGAGCAGTTCTTC. As protein: CAATSYEQFF.

The rearrangement joins TRBV12-5 to TRBJ2-5, with D maybe TRBD1 (7 bases). This CDR3 has 14 residues. V was cut by 8 bases and J by 5 bases, with 18 bases left in between. CDR1 LGHNT and CDR2 FRNRAP come from the germline V gene. CDR3 amino acids: CASRRTGEVETQYF. The CDR3 nucleotides read TGTGCTAGTAGGAGAACAGGGGAGGTTGAGACCCAGTACTTC. Full variable domain (rest looked up from reference TRBV12-5 and TRBJ2-5): DARVTQTPRHKVTEMGQEVTMRCQPILGHNTVFWYRQTMMQGLELLAYFRNRAPLDDSGMPKDRFSAEMPDATLATLKIQPSEPRDSAVYFCASRRTGEVETQYFGPGTRLLVL.

The rearrangement links TRBV7-6 to TRBJ2-3; tentatively, D is TRBD2 (6 bases). The germline V gene has CDR1 SGHVS and CDR2 FNYEAQ. Between the trimmed V and J ends, which lost 5 bases and 1 base, there was a span of 16 bases. The length of the CDR3 is 16 residues. The CDR3 sequence: CASSPAGGRCTDTQYF. DNA for the CDR3: TGTGCCAGCAGCCCAGCCGGGGGTCGGTGCACAGATACGCAGTATTTT.

In this sample, this clone turned up once. The chain couples TRBV5-1 to TRBJ2-3; no reliable D call. Germline CDR1 SGHRS, CDR2 YFSETQ. CDR3 length: 15 residues. V gave up 3 bases and J gave up 0 bases, with 11 bases separating them. The CDR3 loop is CASSWWAPSTDTQYF. The CDR3 region has the DNA TGCGCCAGCAGCTGGTGGGCGCCCAGCACAGATACGCAGTATTTT. Based on the CDR3 plus reference TRBV5-1 and TRBJ2-3, the full variable domain is KAGVTQTPRYLIKTRGQQVTLSCSPISGHRSVSWYQQTPGQGLQFLFEYFSETQRNKGNFPGRFSGRQFSNSRSEMNVSTLELGDSALYLCASSWWAPSTDTQYFGPGTRLTVL.

The chain employs TRBV29-1 and TRBJ2-7; TRBD1 matches 7 bases. Germline values: CDR1 SQVTM, CDR2 ANQGSEA. V lost 6 bases and J lost 0; bases outside the gene matches: 14. CDR3 length equals 16 residues. CDR3 residues: CSVARQGPSVSYEQYF. The CDR3 coding sequence is TGCAGCGTCGCCCGACAGGGCCCGTCGGTCTCCTACGAGCAGTACTTC.

This chain joins TRBV9 and TRBJ2-1, with 8 bases lining up with TRBD2. The CDR3 covers 19 residues. V lost 3 bases to trimming and J lost 3 bases; unmatched junction nucleotides: 17. Germline V gives CDR1 SGDLS, CDR2 YYNGEE. CDR3 sequence: CASSARNGTSLIGYNEQFF. CDR3 sequence (DNA): TGTGCCAGCAGCGCTAGAAACGGGACTAGTCTCATAGGCTACAATGAGCAGTTCTTC.

The chain uses TRBV30 and TRBJ2-7; 8 bases align to TRBD2. After removal of 5 bases from V and 6 bases from J, the junction contained 9 bases not matched to a gene. CDR3 length equals 13 residues. Per germline, CDR1 GTSNPN and CDR2 SVGIG (reference sequence). Here the CDR3 DNA reads TGTGCCTGGGGTCCGGGACTAGTGGGCGAGCAGTACTTC. Residues: CAWGPGLVGEQYF.

V and J are TRBV15 and TRBJ2-7; 12 bases line up with TRBD2. V shed 5 bases, J shed 3 bases, and the junction held 11 bases outside the gene matches. This CDR3 has 17 residues. Germline V gene sequence: CDR1 LNHNV, CDR2 YYDKDF (reference sequence). The CDR3 region is CATSPQTLAGGRYEQYF. The CDR3 DNA reads as TGTGCCACCAGCCCCCAGACCCTAGCGGGAGGGCGCTACGAGCAGTACTTC.

This sequence joins TRBV28 and TRBJ1-1; the D is unclear. In germline, CDR1 is MDHEN, CDR2 SYDVKM. V dropped 10 bases and J dropped 0 bases, with 18 bases sitting between them. CDR3 length: 15 amino acids. CDR3 protein: CATSMVDNMNTEAFF. The CDR3, as DNA: TGTGCCACGTCCATGGTCGATAACATGAACACTGAAGCTTTCTTT.

The chain recombines TRBV27 with TRBJ2-1, with 7 bases identical to TRBD1. This CDR3 spans 15 amino acids. J lost 3 bases, V lost 4 bases, and 6 bases had no gene match. CDR1 and CDR2 (germline): MNHEY, SMNVEV (reference sequence). The CDR3 nucleotides read TGTGCCAGCAGTTCCACAGGGGCGATCTACAATGAGCAGTTCTTC. The encoded protein is CASSSTGAIYNEQFF.

This clone was counted a single time. DNA for the CDR3: TGTGCCAGCAAAGAGACTAGCGGGATCAATGAGCAGTTCTTC. It specifies CASKETSGINEQFF. The chain joins TRBV6-6 to TRBJ2-1; 11 bases map to TRBD2. The CDR3 contains 14 residues. Germline CDR1 reads MNHNY; CDR2 reads SVGAGI (reference sequence). With 7 bases clipped from V and 6 bases from J, the junction kept 5 bases outside the gene matches.

V is TRBV28 and J is TRBJ1-5, with TRBD1 matching 7 bases. Germline trimming cut 4 bases from V and 4 bases from J; bases unmatched to any gene: 7. CDR3 size: 15 residues. Germline values: CDR1 MDHEN, CDR2 SYDVKM. The CDR3 DNA is TGTGCCAGCAGTTCCACAGGGGCCGAAAATCAGCCCCAGCATTTT. This translates into CASSSTGAENQPQHF.

The J gene is TRBJ2-7, the V gene TRBV4-3; D might be TRBD1 (5 bases). Trimming took 0 bases from V and 3 from J, leaving 9 bases between them. The CDR3 sequence is 14 residues long. Germline assignment: CDR1 LGHNA and CDR2 YSLEER. The CDR3 DNA is TGCGCCAGCAGCCAAGAACCAACAGGCTACGAGCAGTACTTC. Protein sequence: CASSQEPTGYEQYF.

The rearrangement joins TRBV2 to TRBJ2-3, with TRBD2 matching over 11 bases. The CDR3 covers 19 residues. V dropped 5 bases and J dropped 7; count of bases not matched to a gene: 20. The germline gives CDR1 SNHLY, CDR2 FYNNEI. CDR3 coding DNA: TGTGCCAGCAGTTTAATGACTAGCGGGAACTCCCCCACTCTGAATACGCAGTATTTT. Amino acid sequence: CASSLMTSGNSPTLNTQYF.